The clone carrying this T cell receptor beta chain was recorded at least ten times. Antigen: not known. The sample originates from a study of early T cells in non-severe SARS-CoV-2 infection. For the study at large: Sequencing used unsorted whole-blood bulk RNA, so chains lack pairing. Study-level points and caveats: VDJdb matching favored anti-spike CD8 responses, missing private and CD4 specificities.

Per the germline V gene, CDR1 is SGDLS and CDR2 is YYNGEE. The CDR3 is 15 amino acids. Trimming left V 0 bases short and J 2 bases short, with 8 bases between. Individual cDNA molecules received unique molecular identifiers during library preparation. MiXCR, applied by TCRdb to the 5' RACE reads, yields one record per CDR3 protein. This table has tens of thousands of distinct CDR3 sequences, less than 15% appearing once. The sequenced sample was whole blood. This receptor was obtained from an adult who was a healthcare worker with PCR-confirmed SARS-CoV-2 infection or an uninfected control (not recorded which). The V and J genes are TRBV9 and TRBJ2-2; the D is unclear. The CDR3 sequence is CASSVEETNTGELFF. The CDR3 DNA sequence: TGTGCCAGCAGCGTAGAAGAGACCAACACCGGGGAGCTGTTTTTT. The full variable domain, completed using reference TRBV9 and TRBJ2-2, is DSGVTQTPKHLITATGQRVTLRCSPRSGDLSVYWYQQSLDQGLQFLIQYYNGEERAKGNILERFSAQQFPDLHSELNLSSLELGDSALYFCASSVEETNTGELFFGEGSRLTVL.